This T cell receptor (beta chain) was recorded in a study of blood T cell repertoires in COVID-19. Study as a whole: Collection of acute and convalescent COVID-19 samples took place in the United States, Italy and Spain.

TCRdb's table, derived via immunoSEQ multiplex PCR, lists solely in-frame clones and lacks some. The sample consists of about 45,000 clones, under 85% of them appearing once. CDR1 is SGHVS, CDR2 FNYEAQ, per germline. The length of the CDR3 is 17 residues. V was pared by 5 bases and J by 4 bases, with 13 bases of the junction left unmatched. The chain is built from TRBV7-6 and TRBJ1-2; the match to TRBD1 covers 10 bases. The specimen sequenced was peripheral blood. This sequence was found in a woman of 80 years or more with acute or convalescent COVID-19. CDR3 coding DNA: TGTGCCAGCAGCCCAAGTCCGGGACAGGGGATTGCCTATGGCTACACCTTC. Protein: CASSPSPGQGIAYGYTF.